These 11 T cell receptor beta chains share one sample of origin, sequenced in a study of cytomegalovirus exposure and HLA in healthy donors. 60 Vbeta and 13 Jbeta primers were used in PCR. Using immunoSEQ multiplex PCR, the repertoire was profiled, and TCRdb retains in-frame clones only, with some absent. The repertoire holds approximately 200,000 clones, with 70% to 75% as singletons. The sequenced sample was PBMCs. These receptors all come from a woman aged 30 to 39 in good health and CMV-seropositive.

CDR3 protein: CASSFSPGSGNTIYF. The DNA of the CDR3 is TGTGCCAGCAGTTTTTCACCGGGCTCTGGAAACACCATATATTTT. V gene TRBV28 combines with J gene TRBJ1-3; no reliable D call. This CDR3 has 15 amino acids. Germline lookup yields CDR1 MDHEN and CDR2 SYDVKM. V lost 3 bases, J lost 0 bases, and 9 bases lay in between.

The J gene is TRBJ2-7, the V gene TRBV28; D is undetermined. CDR3 size: 15 residues. V lost 4 bases, J lost 5 bases, and 18 bases lay in between. Germline CDR1 and CDR2: MDHEN and SYDVKM. The CDR3 reads CASSSPTPESHEQYF. DNA of the CDR3: TGTGCCAGCAGTTCCCCTACCCCCGAGAGCCACGAGCAGTACTTC.

The DNA for the CDR3 is TGTGCCAGCAGTCGAGCTAGCAGCAACGAGCAGTACTTC. Its translation is CASSRASSNEQYF. The chain recombines TRBV28 with TRBJ2-7; a possible D gene is TRBD2 (5 bases). V lost 5 bases, J lost 5 bases, and 13 bases lay in between. This CDR3 has 13 residues. Germline CDR1 and CDR2: MDHEN and SYDVKM.

The rearrangement joins TRBV4-1 to TRBJ2-1, with D unclear. Germline CDR1 MGHRA, CDR2 YSYEKL. The ends were cut back, 1 base at V and 3 bases at J, with 4 bases in the middle. This CDR3 has 13 residues. The CDR3 loop reads CASSQAYYNEQFF. DNA of the CDR3: TGCGCCAGCAGCCAAGCCTACTACAATGAGCAGTTCTTC.

The chain links TRBV10-3 to TRBJ2-5, with 11 bases fitting TRBD1. CDR3 length: 15 residues. The V gene's germline CDR1 is ENHRY and CDR2 SYGVKD. V lost 7 bases and J lost 4; bases outside the gene matches: 8. In DNA form, the CDR3 reads TGTGCCATCAAGCCGGGACAGGGGGTTGGAGAGACCCAGTACTTC. Residues: CAIKPGQGVGETQYF.

V usage is TRBV7-9 and J usage is TRBJ2-1; 7 bases are shared with TRBD2. The V gene end was trimmed by 4 bases and the J gene end by 4 bases; junction bases not matched to a gene: 4. The CDR3 spans 14 residues. Germline-derived CDR1 and CDR2 are SEHNR and FQNEAQ (reference sequence). The CDR3 region has the DNA TGTGCCAGCAGCTGGGCTAGCGGATACAATGAGCAGTTCTTC. Translation gives CASSWASGYNEQFF. The full variable domain, completed using reference TRBV7-9 and TRBJ2-1, is DTGVSQNPRHKITKRGQNVTFRCDPISEHNRLYWYRQTLGQGPEFLTYFQNEAQLEKSRLLSDRFSAERPKGSFSTLEIQRTEQGDSAMYLCASSWASGYNEQFFGPGTRLTVL.

The sample holds a few counts of this clone. The rearrangement links TRBV14 to TRBJ2-1; D is possibly TRBD2 (5 bases). CDR3 length equals 14 residues. Deletions cut 0 bases from V and 9 bases from J, with 12 bases between. The germline V gene encodes CDR1 SGHDN and CDR2 FVKESK. CDR3 sequence (DNA): TGTGCCAGCAGCCAAGAACTATTTGGGAGTGAGCAGTTCTTC. It specifies CASSQELFGSEQFF.

The chain's CDR3 is CASSLSSSYNEQFF. Written as DNA, the CDR3 is TGTGCCAGTAGTCTAAGCTCCTCCTACAATGAGCAGTTCTTC. The rearrangement joins TRBV19 to TRBJ2-1, with D unresolved. The germline V gene has CDR1 LNHDA and CDR2 SQIVND (reference sequence). The CDR3 spans 14 residues. V was trimmed by 5 bases and J by 0 bases, leaving 8 bases between them.

The chain has TRBV19 and TRBJ2-2; perhaps TRBD1 as D (6 bases). The CDR3 is made up of 14 amino acids. V was cut by 6 bases and J by 4 bases, with 12 bases left in between. The germline gives CDR1 LNHDA, CDR2 SQIVND (reference sequence). In DNA form, the CDR3 reads TGTGCCAGTAGCTCGGGACATCGCACCGGGGAGCTGTTTTTT. As protein: CASSSGHRTGELFF.

V is TRBV4-1 and J is TRBJ2-1; 14 positions agree with TRBD2. Germline V lookup: CDR1 MGHRA, CDR2 YSYEKL. V gave up 1 base and J gave up 8 bases; unmatched junction bases: 4. The CDR3 runs 16 residues. The CDR3 region is CASSQGGLAGVHEQFF. In nucleotides, the CDR3 is TGCGCCAGCAGCCAAGGGGGACTAGCGGGAGTCCATGAGCAGTTCTTC.

The J gene is TRBJ2-5, the V gene TRBV28, with 7 bases matching TRBD1. Gene TRBJ2-7 matches the end of the DNA better, so the J call may be wrong. CDR3 length equals 14 residues. Germline CDR1 reads MDHEN; CDR2 reads SYDVKM. CDR3 region: CASSIKGALYEQYF. In DNA form, the CDR3 reads TGTGCCAGCAGTATAAAGGGGGCTCTTTACGAGCAGTACTTC.